The clone carrying this T cell receptor (beta chain) was detected only once. Its cognate antigen is unknown. This sample is drawn from a study of PD-L1 blockade in urothelial cancer. For the study at large: Each participant's history included 0 to 3 prior chemotherapy regimens.

Notes on the study in general: Lower than median blood TCR clonality before treatment predicted better survival.

The assay was immunoSEQ multiplex PCR, and TCRdb's table has in-frame clones only and misses some. The repertoire includes about 35,000 clones, over 75% of them detected once, and approximately 3.5% sits in the top ten. J lost 6 bases, V lost 8 bases, and 17 bases had no gene match. The V gene's germline CDR1 is SGHVS and CDR2 FNYEAQ. This CDR3 comprises 16 residues. The rearrangement uses TRBV7-6 and TRBJ2-7; 9 bases agree with TRBD1. The TCR sequence derives from a man between 65 and 85 years old with urothelial cancer. The sample consisted of PBMCs, taken around atezolizumab (anti-PD-L1) treatment. CDR3 sequence reads: CASELSIGGQGGEQYF. Written as DNA, the CDR3 is TGTGCCAGCGAGCTTAGTATTGGGGGACAGGGTGGCGAGCAGTACTTC.